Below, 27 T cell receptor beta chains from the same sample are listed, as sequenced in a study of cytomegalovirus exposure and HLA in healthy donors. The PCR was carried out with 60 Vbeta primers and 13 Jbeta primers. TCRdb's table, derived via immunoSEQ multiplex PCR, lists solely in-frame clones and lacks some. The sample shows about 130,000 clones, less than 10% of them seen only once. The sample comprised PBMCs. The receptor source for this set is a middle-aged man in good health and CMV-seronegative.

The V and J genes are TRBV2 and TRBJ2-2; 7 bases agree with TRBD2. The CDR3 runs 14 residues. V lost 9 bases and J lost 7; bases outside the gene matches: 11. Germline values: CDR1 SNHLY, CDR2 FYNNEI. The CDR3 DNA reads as TGTGCCAGAAAAGGCGGGAGCGGTATCGGGGAGCTGTTTTTT. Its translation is CARKGGSGIGELFF.

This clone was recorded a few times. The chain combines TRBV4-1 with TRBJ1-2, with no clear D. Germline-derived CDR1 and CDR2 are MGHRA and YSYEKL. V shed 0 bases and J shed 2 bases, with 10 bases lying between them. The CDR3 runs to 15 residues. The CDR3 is CASSQDPGSNYGYTF. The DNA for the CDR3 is TGCGCCAGCAGCCAAGATCCAGGCAGCAACTATGGCTACACCTTC.

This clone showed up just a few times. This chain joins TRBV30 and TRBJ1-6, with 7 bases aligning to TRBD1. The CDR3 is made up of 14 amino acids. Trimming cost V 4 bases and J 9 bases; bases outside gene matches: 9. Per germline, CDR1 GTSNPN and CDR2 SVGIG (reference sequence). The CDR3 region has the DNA TGTGCCTGGACAAGACAGGGAATCGGTTCACCCCTCCACTTT. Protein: CAWTRQGIGSPLHF.

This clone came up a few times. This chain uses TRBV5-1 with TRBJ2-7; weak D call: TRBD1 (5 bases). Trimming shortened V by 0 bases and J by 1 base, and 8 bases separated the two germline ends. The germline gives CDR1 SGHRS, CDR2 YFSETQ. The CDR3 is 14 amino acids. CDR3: CASSLGQYSYEQYF. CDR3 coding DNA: TGCGCCAGCAGCTTGGGACAGTATTCCTACGAGCAGTACTTC.

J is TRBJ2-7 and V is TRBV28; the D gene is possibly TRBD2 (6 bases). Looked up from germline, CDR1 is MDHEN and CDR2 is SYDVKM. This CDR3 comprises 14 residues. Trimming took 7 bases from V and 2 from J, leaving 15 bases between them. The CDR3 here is CASTRGGDAYEQYF. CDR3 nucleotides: TGTGCCAGCACTCGAGGAGGGGACGCCTACGAGCAGTACTTC.

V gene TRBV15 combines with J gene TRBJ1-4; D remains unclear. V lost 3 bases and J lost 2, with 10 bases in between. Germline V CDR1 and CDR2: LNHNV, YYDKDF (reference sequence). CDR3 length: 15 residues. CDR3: CATSRETGTNEKLFF. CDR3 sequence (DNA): TGTGCCACCAGCAGGGAGACCGGGACTAATGAAAAACTGTTTTTT.

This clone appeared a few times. CDR3 loop: CSVEVLAAPTDTQYF. The DNA for the CDR3 is TGCAGCGTTGAGGTACTAGCGGCCCCCACAGATACGCAGTATTTT. V is TRBV29-1 and J is TRBJ2-3; 8 nucleotides line up with TRBD2. CDR1 and CDR2 (germline): SQVTM, ANQGSEA. With 3 bases clipped from V and 2 bases from J, the junction kept 7 bases outside the gene matches. The CDR3 length is 15 residues.

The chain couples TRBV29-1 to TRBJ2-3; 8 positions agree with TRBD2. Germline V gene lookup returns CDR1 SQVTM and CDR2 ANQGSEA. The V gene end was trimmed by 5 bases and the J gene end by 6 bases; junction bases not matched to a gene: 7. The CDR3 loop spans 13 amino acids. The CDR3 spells CSVSAGVGDTQYF. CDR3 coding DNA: TGCAGCGTTTCAGCGGGAGTCGGGGATACGCAGTATTTT.

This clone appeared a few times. The CDR3 bases are TGTGCCAGCAGCTTGGAGCGACGGGTTTCCTACGAGCAGTACTTC. Translating gives CASSLERRVSYEQYF. The chain uses TRBV5-6 and TRBJ2-7; D not certain. Trimming left V 0 bases short and J 1 base short, with 11 bases between. The V gene's germline CDR1 is SGHDT and CDR2 YYEEEE. CDR3 size: 15 residues.

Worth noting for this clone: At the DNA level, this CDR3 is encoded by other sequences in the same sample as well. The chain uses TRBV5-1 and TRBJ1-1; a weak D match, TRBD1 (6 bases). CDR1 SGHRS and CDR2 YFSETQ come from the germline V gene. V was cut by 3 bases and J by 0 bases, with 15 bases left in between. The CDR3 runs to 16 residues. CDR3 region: CASSSLTGSMNTEAFF. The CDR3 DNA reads TGCGCCAGCAGCTCTTTGACAGGATCAATGAACACTGAAGCTTTCTTT.

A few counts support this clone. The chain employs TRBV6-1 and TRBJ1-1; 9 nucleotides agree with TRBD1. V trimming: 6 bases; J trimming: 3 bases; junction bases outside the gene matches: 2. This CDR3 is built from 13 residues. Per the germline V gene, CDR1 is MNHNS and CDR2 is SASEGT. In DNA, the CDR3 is TGTGCCAGCAGGTGGACAGGGGACACTGAAGCTTTCTTT. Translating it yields CASRWTGDTEAFF.

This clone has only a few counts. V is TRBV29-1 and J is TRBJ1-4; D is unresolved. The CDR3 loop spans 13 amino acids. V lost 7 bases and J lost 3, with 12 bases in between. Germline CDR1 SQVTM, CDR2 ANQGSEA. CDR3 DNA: TGCAGCGGGCTCGGGGATCCTAATGAAAAACTGTTTTTT. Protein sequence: CSGLGDPNEKLFF.

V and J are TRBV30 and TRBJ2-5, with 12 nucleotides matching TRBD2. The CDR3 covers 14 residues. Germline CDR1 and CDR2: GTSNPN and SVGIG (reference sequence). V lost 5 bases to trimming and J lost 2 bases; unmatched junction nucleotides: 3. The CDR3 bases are TGTGCCTGGGGGGGACTAGCGGGTCAAGAGACCCAGTACTTC. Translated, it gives CAWGGLAGQETQYF. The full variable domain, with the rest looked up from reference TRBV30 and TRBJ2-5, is SQTIHQWPATLVQPVGSPLSLECTVEGTSNPNLYWYRQAAGRGLQLLFYSVGIGQISSEVPQNLSASRPQDRQFILSSKKLLLSDSGFYLCAWGGLAGQETQYFGPGTRLLVL.

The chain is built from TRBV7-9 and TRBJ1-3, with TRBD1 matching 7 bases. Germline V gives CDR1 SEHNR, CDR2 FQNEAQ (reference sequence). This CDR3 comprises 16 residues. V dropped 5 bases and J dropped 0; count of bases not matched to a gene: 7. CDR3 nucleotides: TGTGCCAGCAGCCCCGGGACAGTGCCCTCTGGAAACACCATATATTTT. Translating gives CASSPGTVPSGNTIYF.

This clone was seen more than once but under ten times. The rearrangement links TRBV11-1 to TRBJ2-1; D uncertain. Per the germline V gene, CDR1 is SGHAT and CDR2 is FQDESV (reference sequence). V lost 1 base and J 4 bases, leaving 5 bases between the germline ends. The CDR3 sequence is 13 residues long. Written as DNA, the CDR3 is TGTGCCAGCAGCTTAGAGACTTACAATGAGCAGTTCTTC. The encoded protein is CASSLETYNEQFF.

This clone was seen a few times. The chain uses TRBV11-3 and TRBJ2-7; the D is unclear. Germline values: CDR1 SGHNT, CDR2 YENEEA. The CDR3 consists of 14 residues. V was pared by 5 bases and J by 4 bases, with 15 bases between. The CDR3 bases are TGTGCCAGCAGCCCTGGGCTCCAGGTTTACGAGCAGTACTTC. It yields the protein CASSPGLQVYEQYF.

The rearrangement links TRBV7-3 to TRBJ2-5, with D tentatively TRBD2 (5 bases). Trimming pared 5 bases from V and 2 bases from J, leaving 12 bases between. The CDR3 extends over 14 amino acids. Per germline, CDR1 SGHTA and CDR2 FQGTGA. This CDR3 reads CASSPTGSQETQYF. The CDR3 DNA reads TGTGCCAGCAGCCCAACGGGGAGTCAAGAGACCCAGTACTTC.

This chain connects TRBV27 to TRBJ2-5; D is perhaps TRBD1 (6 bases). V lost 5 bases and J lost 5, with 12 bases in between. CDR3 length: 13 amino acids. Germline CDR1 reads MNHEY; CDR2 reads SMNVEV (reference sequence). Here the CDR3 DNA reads TGTGCCAGCAGTCAAGGGACATTGGAGACCCAGTACTTC. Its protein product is CASSQGTLETQYF.

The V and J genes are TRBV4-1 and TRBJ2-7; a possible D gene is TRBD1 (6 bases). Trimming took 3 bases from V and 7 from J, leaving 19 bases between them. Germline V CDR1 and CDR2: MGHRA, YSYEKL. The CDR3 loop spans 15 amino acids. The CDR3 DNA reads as TGCGCCAGCAGCCATCTCCGGACAGCGCCATGGGAGCAGTACTTC. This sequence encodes CASSHLRTAPWEQYF.

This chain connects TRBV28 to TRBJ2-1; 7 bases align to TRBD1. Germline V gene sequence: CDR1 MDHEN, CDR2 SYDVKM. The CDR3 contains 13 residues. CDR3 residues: CVSSAGGRVRQFF. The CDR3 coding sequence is TGTGTCTCCTCGGCAGGGGGACGGGTGCGGCAGTTCTTC.

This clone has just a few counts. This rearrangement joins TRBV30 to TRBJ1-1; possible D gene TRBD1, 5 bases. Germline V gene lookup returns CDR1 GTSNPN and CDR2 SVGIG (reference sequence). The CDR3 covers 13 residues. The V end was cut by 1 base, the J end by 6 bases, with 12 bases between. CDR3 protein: CAWSALGHAEAFF. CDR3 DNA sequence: TGTGCCTGGAGTGCGCTGGGGCACGCTGAAGCTTTCTTT.

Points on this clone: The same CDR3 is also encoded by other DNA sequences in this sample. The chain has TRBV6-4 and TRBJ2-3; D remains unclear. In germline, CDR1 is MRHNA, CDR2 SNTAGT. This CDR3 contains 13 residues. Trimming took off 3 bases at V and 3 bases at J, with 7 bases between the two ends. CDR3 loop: CASSEGVTDTQYF. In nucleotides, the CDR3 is TGTGCCAGCAGTGAAGGAGTTACAGATACGCAGTATTTT.

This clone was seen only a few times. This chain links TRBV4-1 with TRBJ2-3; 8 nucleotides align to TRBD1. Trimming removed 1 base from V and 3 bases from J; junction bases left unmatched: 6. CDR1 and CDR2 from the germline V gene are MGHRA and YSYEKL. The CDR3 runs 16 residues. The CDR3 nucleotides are TGCGCCAGCAGCCAAGCCTCAGGGGGCGCGACAGATACGCAGTATTTT. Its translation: CASSQASGGATDTQYF.

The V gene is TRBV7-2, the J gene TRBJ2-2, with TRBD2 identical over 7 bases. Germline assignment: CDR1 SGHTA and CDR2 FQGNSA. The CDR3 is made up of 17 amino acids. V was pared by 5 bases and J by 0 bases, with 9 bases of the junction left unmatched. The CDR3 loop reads CASSNLVAGANTGELFF. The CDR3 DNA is TGTGCCAGCAGCAATCTGGTGGCGGGGGCGAACACCGGGGAGCTGTTTTTT.

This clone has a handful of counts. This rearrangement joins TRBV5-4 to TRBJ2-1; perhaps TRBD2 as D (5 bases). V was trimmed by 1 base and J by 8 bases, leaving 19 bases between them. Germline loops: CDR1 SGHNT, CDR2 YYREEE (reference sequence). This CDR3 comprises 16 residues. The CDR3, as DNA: TGTGCCAGCAGCTTGTCTGCGCGGGCCGCGGTGGATGAGCAGTTCTTC. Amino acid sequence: CASSLSARAAVDEQFF. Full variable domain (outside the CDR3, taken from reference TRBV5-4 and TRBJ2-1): ETGVTQSPTHLIKTRGQQVTLRCSSQSGHNTVSWYQQALGQGPQFIFQYYREEENGRGNFPPRFSGLQFPNYSSELNVNALELDDSALYLCASSLSARAAVDEQFFGPGTRLTVL.

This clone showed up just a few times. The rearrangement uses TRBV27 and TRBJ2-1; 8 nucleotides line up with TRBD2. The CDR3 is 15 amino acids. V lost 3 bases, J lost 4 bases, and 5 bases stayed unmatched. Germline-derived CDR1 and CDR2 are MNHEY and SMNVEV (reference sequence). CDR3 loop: CASSFGGRSYNEQFF. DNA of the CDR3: TGTGCCAGCAGTTTCGGCGGGAGGAGTTACAATGAGCAGTTCTTC.

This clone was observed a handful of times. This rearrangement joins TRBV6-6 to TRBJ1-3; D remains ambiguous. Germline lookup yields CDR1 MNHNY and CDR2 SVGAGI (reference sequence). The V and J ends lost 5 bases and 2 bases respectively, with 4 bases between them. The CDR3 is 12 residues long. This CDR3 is CASSLTGNTIYF. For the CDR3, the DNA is TGTGCCAGCAGTCTTACTGGAAACACCATATATTTT.